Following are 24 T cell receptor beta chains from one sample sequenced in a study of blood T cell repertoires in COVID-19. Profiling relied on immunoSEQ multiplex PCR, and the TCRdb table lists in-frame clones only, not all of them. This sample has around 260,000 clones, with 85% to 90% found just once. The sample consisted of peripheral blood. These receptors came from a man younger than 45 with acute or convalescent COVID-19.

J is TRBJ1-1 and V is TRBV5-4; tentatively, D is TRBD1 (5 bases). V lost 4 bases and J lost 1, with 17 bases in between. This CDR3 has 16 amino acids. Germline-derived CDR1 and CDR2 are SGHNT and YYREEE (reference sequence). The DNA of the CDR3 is TGTGCCAGCAGCCCGGCGGGGGTGGCAGAGAACACTGAAGCTTTCTTT. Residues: CASSPAGVAENTEAFF.

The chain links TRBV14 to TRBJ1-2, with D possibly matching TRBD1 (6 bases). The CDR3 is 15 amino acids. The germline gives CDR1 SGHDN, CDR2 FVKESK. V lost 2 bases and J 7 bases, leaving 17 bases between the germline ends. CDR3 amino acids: CASSQTRTDFSGYTF. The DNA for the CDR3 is TGTGCCAGCAGCCAAACCAGGACAGATTTCTCTGGCTACACCTTC.

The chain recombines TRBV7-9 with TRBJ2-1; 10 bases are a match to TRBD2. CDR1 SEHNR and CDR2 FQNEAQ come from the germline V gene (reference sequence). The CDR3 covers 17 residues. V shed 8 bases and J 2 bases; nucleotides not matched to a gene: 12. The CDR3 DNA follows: TGTGCCAGCGTTTATCCTAGCGGGAGAATGCCCTACAATGAGCAGTTCTTC. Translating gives CASVYPSGRMPYNEQFF.

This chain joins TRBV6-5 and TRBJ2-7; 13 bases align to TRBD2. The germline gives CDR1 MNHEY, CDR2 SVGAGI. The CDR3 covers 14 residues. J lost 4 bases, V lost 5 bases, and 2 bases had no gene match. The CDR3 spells CASSQGLAGYEQYF. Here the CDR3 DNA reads TGTGCCAGCAGTCAGGGACTAGCGGGATACGAGCAGTACTTC.

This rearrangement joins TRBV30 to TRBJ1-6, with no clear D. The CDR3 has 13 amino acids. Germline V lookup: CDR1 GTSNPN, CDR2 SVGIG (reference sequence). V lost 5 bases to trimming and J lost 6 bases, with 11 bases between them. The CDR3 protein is CAWGGWPNSPLHF. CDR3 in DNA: TGTGCCTGGGGCGGGTGGCCTAATTCACCCCTCCACTTT.

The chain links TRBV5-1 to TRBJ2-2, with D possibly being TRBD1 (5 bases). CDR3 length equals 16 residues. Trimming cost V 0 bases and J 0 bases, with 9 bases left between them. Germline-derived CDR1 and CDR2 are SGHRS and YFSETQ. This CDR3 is CASSLGARANTGELFF. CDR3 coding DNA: TGCGCCAGCAGCTTGGGGGCCAGGGCGAACACCGGGGAGCTGTTTTTT.

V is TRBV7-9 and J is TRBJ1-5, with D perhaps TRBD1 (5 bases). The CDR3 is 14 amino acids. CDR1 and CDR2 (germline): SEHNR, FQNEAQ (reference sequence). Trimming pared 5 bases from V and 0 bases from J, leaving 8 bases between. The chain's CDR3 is CASSETDSNQPQHF. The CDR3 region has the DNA TGTGCCAGCAGCGAGACAGATAGCAATCAGCCCCAGCATTTT.

The CDR3: CASTRASSYNSPLHF. Here the CDR3 DNA reads TGTGCCAGCACCAGGGCGAGCTCCTATAATTCACCCCTCCACTTT. The chain uses TRBV6-5 and TRBJ1-6; perhaps TRBD1 as D (5 bases). Germline-derived CDR1 and CDR2 are MNHEY and SVGAGI. V was trimmed by 7 bases and J by 0 bases, leaving 10 bases between them. The CDR3 sequence is 15 residues long.

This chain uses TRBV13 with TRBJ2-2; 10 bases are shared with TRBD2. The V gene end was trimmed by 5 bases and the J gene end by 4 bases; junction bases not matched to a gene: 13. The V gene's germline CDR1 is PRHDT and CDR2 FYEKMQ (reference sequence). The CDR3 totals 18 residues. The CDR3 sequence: CASSPRRIAGGSTGELFF. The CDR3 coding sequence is TGTGCCAGCAGCCCCAGACGAATAGCGGGAGGTTCCACCGGGGAGCTGTTTTTT.

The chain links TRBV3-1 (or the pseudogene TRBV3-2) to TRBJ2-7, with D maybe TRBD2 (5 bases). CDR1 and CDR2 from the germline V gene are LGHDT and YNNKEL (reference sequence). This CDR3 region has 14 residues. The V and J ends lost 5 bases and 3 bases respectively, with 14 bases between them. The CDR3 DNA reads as TGTGCCAGCAGCTTTACCCCAAGCGGCTACGAGCAGTACTTC. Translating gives CASSFTPSGYEQYF.

CDR3: CASSQQVNQPQHF. Written as DNA, the CDR3 is TGTGCCAGCAGCCAACAGGTCAATCAGCCCCAGCATTTT. The chain is built from TRBV3-1 (or the pseudogene TRBV3-2) and TRBJ1-5; D is unclear. Per germline, CDR1 LGHDT and CDR2 YNNKEL (reference sequence). The CDR3 totals 13 residues. The V gene lost 2 bases and the J gene lost 3 bases, with 5 bases spanning the gap.

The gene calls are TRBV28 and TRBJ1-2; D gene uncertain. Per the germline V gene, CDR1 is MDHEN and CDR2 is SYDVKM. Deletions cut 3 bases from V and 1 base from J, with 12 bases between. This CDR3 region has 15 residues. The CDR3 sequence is CASSLFGEHNYGYTF. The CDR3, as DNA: TGTGCCAGCAGTTTGTTTGGGGAGCATAACTATGGCTACACCTTC.

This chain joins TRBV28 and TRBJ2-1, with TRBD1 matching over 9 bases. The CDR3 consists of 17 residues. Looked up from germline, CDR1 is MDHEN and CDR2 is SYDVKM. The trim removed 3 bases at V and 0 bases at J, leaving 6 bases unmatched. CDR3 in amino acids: CASSFPLDRGSYNEQFF. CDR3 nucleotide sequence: TGTGCCAGCAGTTTTCCTCTGGACAGGGGCTCCTACAATGAGCAGTTCTTC.

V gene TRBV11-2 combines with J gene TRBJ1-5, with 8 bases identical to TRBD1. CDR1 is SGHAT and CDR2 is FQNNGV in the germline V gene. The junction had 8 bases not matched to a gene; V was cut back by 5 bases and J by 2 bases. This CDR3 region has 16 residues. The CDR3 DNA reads TGTGCCAGCAGCAAGAGCCGGGGACAGGGCAATCAGCCCCAGCATTTT. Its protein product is CASSKSRGQGNQPQHF.

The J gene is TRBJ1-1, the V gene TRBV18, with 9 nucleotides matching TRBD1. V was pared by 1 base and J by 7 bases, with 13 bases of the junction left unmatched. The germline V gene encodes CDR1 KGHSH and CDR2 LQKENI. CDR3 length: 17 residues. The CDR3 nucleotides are TGTGCCAGCTCACCACTCGGAACCGGGACAGGGTCAAATGAAGCTTTCTTT. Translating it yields CASSPLGTGTGSNEAFF. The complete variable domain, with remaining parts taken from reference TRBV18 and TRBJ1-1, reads NAGVMQNPRHLVRRRGQEARLRCSPMKGHSHVYWYRQLPEEGLKFMVYLQKENIIDESGMPKERFSAEFPKEGPSILRIQQVVRGDSAAYFCASSPLGTGTGSNEAFFGQGTRLTVV.

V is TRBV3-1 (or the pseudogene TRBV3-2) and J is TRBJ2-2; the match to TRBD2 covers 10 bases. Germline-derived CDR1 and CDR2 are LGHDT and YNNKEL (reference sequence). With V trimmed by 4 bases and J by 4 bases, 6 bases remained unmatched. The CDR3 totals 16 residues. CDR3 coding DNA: TGTGCCAGCAGCCCCCTAAGACTAGCGGGCACCGGGGAGCTGTTTTTT. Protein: CASSPLRLAGTGELFF.

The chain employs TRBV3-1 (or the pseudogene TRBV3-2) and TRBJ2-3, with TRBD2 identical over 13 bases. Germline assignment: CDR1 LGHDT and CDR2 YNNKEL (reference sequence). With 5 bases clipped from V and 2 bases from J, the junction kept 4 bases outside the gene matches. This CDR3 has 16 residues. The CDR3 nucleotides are TGTGCCAGCAGCTTACTAGCGGGGGGGAACACAGATACGCAGTATTTT. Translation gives CASSLLAGGNTDTQYF.

The CDR3 DNA reads TGTGCCAGCATTCTATCAGGGGGCTGGACTGAAGCTTTCTTT. Its translation is CASILSGGWTEAFF. The chain carries TRBV28 and TRBJ1-1, with 8 bases that match TRBD1. Unmatched junction bases numbered 9, after V lost 7 bases and J lost 5 bases. Germline lookup yields CDR1 MDHEN and CDR2 SYDVKM. The CDR3 totals 14 residues. Complete variable domain (other parts from reference TRBV28 and TRBJ1-1): DVKVTQSSRYLVKRTGEKVFLECVQDMDHENMFWYRQDPGLGLRLIYFSYDVKMKEKGDIPEGYSVSREKKERFSLILESASTNQTSMYLCASILSGGWTEAFFGQGTRLTVV.

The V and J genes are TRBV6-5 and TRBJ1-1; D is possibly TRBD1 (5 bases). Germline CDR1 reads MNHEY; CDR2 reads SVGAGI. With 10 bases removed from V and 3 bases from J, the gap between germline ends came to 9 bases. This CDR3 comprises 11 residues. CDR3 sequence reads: CATIGDTEAFF. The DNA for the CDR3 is TGTGCCACCATAGGGGACACTGAAGCTTTCTTT.

As DNA, the CDR3 is TGTGCCAGCAGCCCGCGACTAGCGACCCGTAATGAGCAGTTCTTC. This encodes CASSPRLATRNEQFF. The V call is TRBV11-1, the J call TRBJ2-1, with 8 positions matching TRBD2. CDR1 is SGHAT and CDR2 is FQDESV in the germline V gene (reference sequence). Trimming took 5 bases from V and 7 from J; bases not matched to a gene: 10. The CDR3 is made up of 15 amino acids.

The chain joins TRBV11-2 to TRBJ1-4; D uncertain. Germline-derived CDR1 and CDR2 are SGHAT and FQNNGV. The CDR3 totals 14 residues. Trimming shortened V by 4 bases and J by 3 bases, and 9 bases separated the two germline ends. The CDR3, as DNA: TGTGCCAGCAGCTCCAGGAATTCTAATGAAAAACTGTTTTTT. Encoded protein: CASSSRNSNEKLFF.

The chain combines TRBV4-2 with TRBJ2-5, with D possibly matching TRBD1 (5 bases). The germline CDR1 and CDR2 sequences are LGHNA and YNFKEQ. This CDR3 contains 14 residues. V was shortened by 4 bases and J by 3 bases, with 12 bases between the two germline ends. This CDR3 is CASSRGQTEETQYF. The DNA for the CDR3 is TGTGCCAGCAGCCGAGGACAAACAGAAGAGACCCAGTACTTC.

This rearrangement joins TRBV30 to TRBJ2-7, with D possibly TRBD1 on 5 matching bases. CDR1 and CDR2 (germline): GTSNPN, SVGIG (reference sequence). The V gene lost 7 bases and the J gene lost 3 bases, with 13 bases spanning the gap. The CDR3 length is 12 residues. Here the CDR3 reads CASRTTIYEQYF. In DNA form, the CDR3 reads TGTGCCTCCAGGACAACTATCTACGAGCAGTACTTC.

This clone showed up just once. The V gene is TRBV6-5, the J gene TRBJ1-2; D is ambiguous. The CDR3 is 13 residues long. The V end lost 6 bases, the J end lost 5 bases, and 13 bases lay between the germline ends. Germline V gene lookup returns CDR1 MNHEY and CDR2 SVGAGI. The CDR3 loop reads CASRRGREYGYTF. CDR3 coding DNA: TGTGCCAGCAGACGAGGACGGGAGTATGGCTACACCTTC.